The TCR beta chain described here comes from a study of T cell clonality in common variable immunodeficiency. This clone was seen repeatedly, ten times or more. The antigen is undetermined. The read ends 3 residues shy of where the CDR3 ends; the end is completed using the germline J gene. The CDR3 is 13 residues long. The germline V and J ends were trimmed by 2 bases and 2 bases, with 8 bases remaining between them. In germline, CDR1 is SGHRS, CDR2 YFSETQ. Clones were sequenced by immunoSEQ multiplex PCR, and TCRdb holds only the in-frame ones, with some missing. The sample was found to contain around 81,000 clones, and every one recurs. Findings and limits, study-wide: TCRbeta clonality was increased in CVID versus healthy controls. Repertoire-complication correlations in CVID were limited by patient heterogeneity.

This rearrangement joins TRBV5-1 to TRBJ2-7; D ambiguous. This sequence was found in a person aged 18 to 75 in good health. Sequenced material: peripheral blood mononuclear cells. The CDR3 loop reads CASSLQYAYEQYF. The sequenced CDR3 bases are TGCGCCAGCAGCTTACAGTATGCCTACGAG.